Each of the 13 T cell receptor beta chains below was sequenced from the same sample in a study of blood T cell repertoires in COVID-19. The table came from immunoSEQ multiplex PCR; TCRdb's copy has only in-frame clones and leaves some out. This sample carries more than 250,000 clones, around 86% of them seen once, and the ten largest clones take about 2.6%. The sample comprised PBMCs or T cells enriched from blood (not recorded which). These TCRs come from a woman between 18 and 30 years old who had recovered from COVID-19.

The chain is built from TRBV27 and TRBJ2-2, with 7 bases that match TRBD1. The germline V gene encodes CDR1 MNHEY and CDR2 SMNVEV (reference sequence). V lost 7 bases and J lost 6; bases outside the gene matches: 23. This CDR3 is 19 amino acids long. The CDR3 reads CASTESGLAGTAFAGELFF. Written as DNA, the CDR3 is TGTGCCAGCACCGAATCCGGCCTTGCCGGGACAGCTTTTGCCGGGGAGCTGTTTTTT.

The CDR3 DNA sequence: TGTGCCAGCAGCCCAACCACAGAAGTGAACACTGAAGCTTTCTTT. Protein product: CASSPTTEVNTEAFF. This chain connects TRBV11-2 to TRBJ1-1, with D uncertain. Trimming left V 5 bases short and J 0 bases short, with 13 bases between. This CDR3 contains 15 residues. The germline CDR1 and CDR2 sequences are SGHAT and FQNNGV.

The V gene is TRBV27, the J gene TRBJ1-1; TRBD1 matches 9 bases. V lost 3 bases and J lost 8; bases outside the gene matches: 10. Germline loops: CDR1 MNHEY, CDR2 SMNVEV (reference sequence). CDR3 length: 15 amino acids. CDR3 DNA: TGTGCCAGCAGTTTCGGGACAGGGCCCGTGAGAGAAGCTTTCTTT. It yields the protein CASSFGTGPVREAFF.

This clone turned up a few times. The chain recombines TRBV6-4 with TRBJ2-6; D is undetermined. The CDR3 sequence is 15 residues long. Trimming removed 3 bases from V and 0 bases from J, with 6 bases in between. CDR1 and CDR2 (germline): MRHNA, SNTAGT. As DNA, the CDR3 is TGTGCCAGCAGTGAAGAGAGCTCTGGGGCCAACGTCCTGACTTTC. It is translated as CASSEESSGANVLTF.

The chain combines TRBV19 with TRBJ1-5, with a possible D match to TRBD1 (5 bases). This CDR3 spans 13 amino acids. V was clipped by 5 bases and J by 7 bases, with 12 bases between them. CDR1 and CDR2 from the germline V gene are LNHDA and SQIVND (reference sequence). CDR3 nucleotide sequence: TGTGCCAGTAGTGGGCAGGGCAGGCAGCCCCAGCATTTT. Translation: CASSGQGRQPQHF.

The gene calls are TRBV11-2 and TRBJ1-2; D is ambiguous. CDR1 and CDR2 from the germline V gene are SGHAT and FQNNGV. This CDR3 spans 14 amino acids. Trimming removed 1 base at V and 7 bases at J, with 13 bases between. The CDR3 reads CASSLAAGISGYTF. The CDR3 DNA sequence: TGTGCCAGCAGCTTAGCGGCAGGAATAAGTGGCTACACCTTC. The variable domain in full, with the rest retrieved from reference TRBV11-2 and TRBJ1-2, is EAGVAQSPRYKIIEKRQSVAFWCNPISGHATLYWYQQILGQGPKLLIQFQNNGVVDDSQLPKDRFSAERLKGVDSTLKIQPAKLEDSAVYLCASSLAAGISGYTFGSGTRLTVV.

The chain has TRBV21-1 and TRBJ1-1; TRBD1, the table's D call, lacks a check against the DNA. TRBV21-1 is a known pseudogene. The CDR3 runs 13 residues. In nucleotides, the CDR3 is TGTGCCAGCAGCGATACAGGGGACACTGAAGCTTTCTTT. It encodes CASSDTGDTEAFF.

The chain employs TRBV19 and TRBJ2-5; possible D gene TRBD1, 6 bases. The CDR3 totals 17 residues. The germline V gene has CDR1 LNHDA and CDR2 SQIVND (reference sequence). The V end lost 0 bases, the J end lost 8 bases, and 22 bases lay between the germline ends. CDR3 nucleotide sequence: TGTGCCAGTAGTATAGATCCGGGACAACGCCGCGTTCGTACCCAGTACTTC. This sequence encodes CASSIDPGQRRVRTQYF.

The sample holds a few counts of this clone. The rearrangement joins TRBV24-1 to TRBJ2-5, with no clear D. The CDR3 extends over 13 amino acids. Between the trimmed V and J ends, which lost 9 bases and 6 bases, there was a span of 16 bases. Germline V lookup: CDR1 KGHDR, CDR2 SFDVKD. The CDR3 DNA reads TGTGCCACCTCTCGGCAGGCAGAAAAGACCCAGTACTTC. The encoded protein is CATSRQAEKTQYF.

CDR3 nucleotides: TGTGCCAGTAGTATGAGATTTCCGGCAGGCAGCTCCTATAATTCACCCCTCCACTTT. Translating gives CASSMRFPAGSSYNSPLHF. The J gene is TRBJ1-6, the V gene TRBV19; D gene ambiguous. The ends were cut back, 3 bases at V and 0 bases at J, with 18 bases in the middle. Germline lookup yields CDR1 LNHDA and CDR2 SQIVND (reference sequence). This CDR3 has 19 residues.

The chain joins TRBV30 to TRBJ1-1, with D tentatively TRBD1 (5 bases). Trimming removed 5 bases from V and 4 bases from J, with 14 bases in between. The CDR3 runs to 13 residues. Germline V gene data show CDR1 as GTSNPN and CDR2 as SVGIG (reference sequence). The CDR3 nucleotides read TGTGCCTGGTCCCGCGGGGGTGGCACTGAAGCTTTCTTT. Its protein product is CAWSRGGGTEAFF.

The V gene is TRBV7-2, the J gene TRBJ2-1; D call uncertain. The CDR3 is 16 amino acids. The ends were cut back, 3 bases at V and 0 bases at J, with 12 bases in the middle. The V gene's germline CDR1 is SGHTA and CDR2 FQGNSA. The DNA for the CDR3 is TGTGCCAGCAGCTTCTCTCTAACGAGCTCCTACAATGAGCAGTTCTTC. It codes for CASSFSLTSSYNEQFF.

V usage is TRBV18 and J usage is TRBJ1-6; 9 nucleotides align to TRBD1. The CDR3 is 16 amino acids. V lost 4 bases to trimming and J lost 9 bases; unmatched junction nucleotides: 10. From germline, CDR1 is KGHSH and CDR2 LQKENI. The CDR3 loop reads CASSRRDRVISSPLHF. The CDR3 DNA sequence: TGTGCCAGCTCACGGCGGGACAGGGTGATTTCTTCACCCCTCCACTTT. The variable domain in full, with the rest retrieved from reference TRBV18 and TRBJ1-6, is NAGVMQNPRHLVRRRGQEARLRCSPMKGHSHVYWYRQLPEEGLKFMVYLQKENIIDESGMPKERFSAEFPKEGPSILRIQQVVRGDSAAYFCASSRRDRVISSPLHFGNGTRLTVT.